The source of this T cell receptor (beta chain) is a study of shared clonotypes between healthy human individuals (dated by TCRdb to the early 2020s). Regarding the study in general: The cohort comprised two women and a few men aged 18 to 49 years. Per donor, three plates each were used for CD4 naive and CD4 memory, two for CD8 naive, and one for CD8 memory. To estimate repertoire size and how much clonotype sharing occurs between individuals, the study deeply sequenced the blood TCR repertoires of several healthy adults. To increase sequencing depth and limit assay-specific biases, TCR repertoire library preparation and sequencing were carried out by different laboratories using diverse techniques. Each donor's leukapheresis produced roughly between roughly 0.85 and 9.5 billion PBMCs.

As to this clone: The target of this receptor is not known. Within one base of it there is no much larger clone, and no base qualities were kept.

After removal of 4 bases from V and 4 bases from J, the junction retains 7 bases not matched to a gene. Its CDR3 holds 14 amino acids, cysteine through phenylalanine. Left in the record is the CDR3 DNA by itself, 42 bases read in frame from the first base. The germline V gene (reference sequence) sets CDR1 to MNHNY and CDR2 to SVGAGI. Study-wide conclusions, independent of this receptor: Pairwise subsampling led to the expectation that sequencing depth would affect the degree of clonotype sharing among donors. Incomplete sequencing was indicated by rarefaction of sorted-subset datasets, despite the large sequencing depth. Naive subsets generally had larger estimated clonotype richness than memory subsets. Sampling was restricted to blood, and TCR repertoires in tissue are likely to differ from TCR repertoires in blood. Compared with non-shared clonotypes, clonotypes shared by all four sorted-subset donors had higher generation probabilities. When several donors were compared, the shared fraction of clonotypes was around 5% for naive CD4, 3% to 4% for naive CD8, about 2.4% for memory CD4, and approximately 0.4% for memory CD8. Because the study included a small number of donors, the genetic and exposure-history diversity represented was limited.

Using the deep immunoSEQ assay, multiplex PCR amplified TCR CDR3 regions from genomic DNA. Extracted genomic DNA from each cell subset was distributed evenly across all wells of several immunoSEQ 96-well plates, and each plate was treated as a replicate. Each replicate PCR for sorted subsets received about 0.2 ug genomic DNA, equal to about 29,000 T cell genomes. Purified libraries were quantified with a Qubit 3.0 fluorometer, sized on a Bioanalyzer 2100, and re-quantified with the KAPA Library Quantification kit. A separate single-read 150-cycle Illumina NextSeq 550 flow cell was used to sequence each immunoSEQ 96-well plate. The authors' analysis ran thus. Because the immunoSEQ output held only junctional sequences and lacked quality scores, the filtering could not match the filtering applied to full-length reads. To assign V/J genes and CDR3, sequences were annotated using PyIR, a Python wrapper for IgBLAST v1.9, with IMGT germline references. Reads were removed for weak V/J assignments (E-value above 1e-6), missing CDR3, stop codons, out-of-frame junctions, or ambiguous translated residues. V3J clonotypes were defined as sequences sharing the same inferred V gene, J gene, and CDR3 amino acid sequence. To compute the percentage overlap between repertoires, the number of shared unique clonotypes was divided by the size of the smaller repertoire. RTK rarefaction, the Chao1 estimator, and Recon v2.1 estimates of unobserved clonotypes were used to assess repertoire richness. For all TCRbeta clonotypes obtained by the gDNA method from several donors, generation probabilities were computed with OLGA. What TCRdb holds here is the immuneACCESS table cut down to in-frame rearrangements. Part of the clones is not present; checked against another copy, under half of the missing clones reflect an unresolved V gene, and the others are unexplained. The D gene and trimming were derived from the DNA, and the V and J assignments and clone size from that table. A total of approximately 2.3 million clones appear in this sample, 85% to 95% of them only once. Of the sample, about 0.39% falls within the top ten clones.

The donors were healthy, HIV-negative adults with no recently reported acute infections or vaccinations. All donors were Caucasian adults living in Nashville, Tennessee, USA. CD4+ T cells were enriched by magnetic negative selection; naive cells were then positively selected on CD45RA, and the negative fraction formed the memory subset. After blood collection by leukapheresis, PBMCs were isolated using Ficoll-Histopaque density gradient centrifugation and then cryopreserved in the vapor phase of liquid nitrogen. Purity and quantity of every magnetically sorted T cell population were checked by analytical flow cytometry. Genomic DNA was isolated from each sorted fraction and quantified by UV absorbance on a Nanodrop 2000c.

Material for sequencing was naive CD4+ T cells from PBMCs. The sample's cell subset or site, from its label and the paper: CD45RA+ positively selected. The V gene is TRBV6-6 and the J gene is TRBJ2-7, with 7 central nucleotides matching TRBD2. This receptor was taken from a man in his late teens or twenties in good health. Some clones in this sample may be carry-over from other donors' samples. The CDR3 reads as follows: CASSSLRGGYEQYF. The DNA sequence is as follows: TGTGCCAGCAGTTCCCTGAGGGGAGGGTACGAGCAGTACTTC.